The T cell receptor beta chain under discussion was sequenced for a study of shared clonotypes between healthy human individuals. Study-wide results and caveats: Generation probabilities were higher for clonotypes shared across all four sorted-subset donors than for unshared ones.

Assay runs were performed at deep level. The DNA input per sorted-subset replicate PCR was around 200 ng, corresponding to some 33,000 T cell genomes. Measured with immunoSEQ multiplex PCR; TCRdb has only the in-frame clones, and not every one. This sample has 2 million to 2.5 million clones; over 90% occur once, and the top ten carry about 0.41%. Comment on this clone: Its specificity is not known.

CDR3 size: 16 residues. Germline V gene sequence: CDR1 SGHTA, CDR2 FQGNSA. V was cut by 5 bases and J by 4 bases, with 20 bases left in between. This receptor was identified in a man between 18 and 29 years old in good health. Some clones in this sample may be carry-over from other donors' samples. The material sequenced was naive CD4+ T cells from PBMCs. Noted subset: CD45RA+ positively selected. The V and J genes are TRBV7-2 and TRBJ1-2, with D tentatively TRBD1 (6 bases). CDR3 DNA: TGTGCCAGCAGCCTCAGGGGCCCTTCCATGGTCTATGGCTACACCTTC. Its translation is CASSLRGPSMVYGYTF.